The 32 T cell receptor beta chains reported below all come from one sample, sequenced in a study of regulatory and conventional T cells in RAG deficiency. Blood CD4+ CD25-high CD127-low regulatory T cells supplied the genomic DNA template. TCRdb's copy holds only in-frame clones and misses some; the assay was immunoSEQ multiplex PCR. The sample holds several thousand clones; 70% to 90% are singletons and the top ten take about 1.2%. This same sample was also taken into another study, of regulatory T cells. As that study records: The primer mix had 52 TRBV and 13 TRBJ primers.

The sequenced sample was Tregs sorted from blood. Receptors were obtained from a human donor in good health.

The chain recombines TRBV18 with TRBJ2-3; D is unresolved. V lost 4 bases, J lost 1 base, and 9 bases lay in between. CDR1 is KGHSH and CDR2 is LQKENI in the germline V gene. This CDR3 region has 14 residues. DNA of the CDR3: TGTGCCAGCTCACAATCCAGCGGCACAGATACGCAGTATTTT. Translation: CASSQSSGTDTQYF.

This chain links TRBV29-1 with TRBJ2-2; D gene uncertain. CDR3 length: 14 amino acids. Germline assignment: CDR1 SQVTM and CDR2 ANQGSEA. Deletions cut 4 bases from V and 0 bases from J, with 9 bases between. This CDR3 reads CSVAVGPNTGELFF. The CDR3, as DNA: TGCAGCGTTGCTGTCGGGCCGAACACCGGGGAGCTGTTTTTT.

This clone came up a few times. The chain has TRBV6-1 and TRBJ2-5; 11 positions match TRBD1. Germline V gene sequence: CDR1 MNHNS, CDR2 SASEGT. Trimming at V came to 8 bases and at J to 2 bases, leaving 4 bases not matched to a gene. This CDR3 is 14 amino acids long. CDR3 residues: CASRRDRGQETQYF. The CDR3 bases are TGTGCCAGCCGAAGGGACAGGGGGCAAGAGACCCAGTACTTC.

This sequence joins TRBV18 and TRBJ1-3; 10 positions agree with TRBD1. The CDR3 runs 17 residues. With 8 bases clipped from V and 1 base from J, the junction kept 11 bases outside the gene matches. The V gene's germline CDR1 is KGHSH and CDR2 LQKENI. CDR3 nucleotides: TGTGCCAGCCTCGGACAGGGGGTGTTCTCATCTGGAAACACCATATATTTT. Amino acids: CASLGQGVFSSGNTIYF.

V and J are TRBV19 and TRBJ1-4; D possibly corresponds to TRBD1 (5 bases). Germline lookup yields CDR1 LNHDA and CDR2 SQIVND (reference sequence). Deletions cut 5 bases from V and 7 bases from J, with 14 bases between. There are 14 residues in the CDR3. The CDR3 region is CASSGWGEGEKLFF. CDR3 DNA: TGTGCCAGTAGTGGCTGGGGCGAGGGTGAAAAACTGTTTTTT. The full variable domain, its missing parts supplied by reference TRBV19 and TRBJ1-4, is DGGITQSPKYLFRKEGQNVTLSCEQNLNHDAMYWYRQDPGQGLRLIYYSQIVNDFQKGDIAEGYSVSREKKESFPLTVTSAQKNPTAFYLCASSGWGEGEKLFFGSGTQLSVL.

The rearrangement uses TRBV7-9 and TRBJ1-2; D call uncertain. V lost 6 bases to trimming and J lost 4 bases, with 9 bases between them. CDR1 is SEHNR and CDR2 is FQNEAQ in the germline V gene (reference sequence). CDR3 size: 12 residues. For the CDR3, the DNA is TGTGCCAGCAGTGGACTATCCTATGGCTACACCTTC. Translating it yields CASSGLSYGYTF.

The gene calls are TRBV9 and TRBJ2-7; possibly TRBD1 for D (6 bases). From germline, CDR1 is SGDLS and CDR2 YYNGEE. V was shortened by 0 bases and J by 4 bases, with 8 bases between the two germline ends. The CDR3 totals 13 residues. The CDR3 DNA is TGTGCCAGCAGCGTAGATCAGGGGTACGAGCAGTACTTC. Translated: CASSVDQGYEQYF.

The genes are TRBV5-1 and TRBJ2-7; 9 positions agree with TRBD1. The CDR3 loop spans 16 amino acids. Trimming took 8 bases from V and 7 from J; bases not matched to a gene: 19. Germline lookup yields CDR1 SGHRS and CDR2 YFSETQ. CDR3 coding DNA: TGCGCCAGTGAGCGGGCCCCGGGACAGGGTTCTCAAGAGCAGTACTTC. Protein: CASERAPGQGSQEQYF.

The J gene is TRBJ2-3, the V gene TRBV29-1; TRBD1 agrees at 11 bases. Looked up from germline, CDR1 is SQVTM and CDR2 is ANQGSEA. Losses at the gene ends were 4 bases for V and 2 bases for J; bases not matched to a gene: 5. This CDR3 spans 15 amino acids. CDR3 bases: TGCAGCGTTGCGGGACAGGGGGTTCACACAGATACGCAGTATTTT. Translating it yields CSVAGQGVHTDTQYF.

This clone was detected only a few times. V is TRBV9 and J is TRBJ1-2, with 9 bases fitting TRBD1. Trimming took 5 bases from V and 4 from J; bases not matched to a gene: 3. This CDR3 region has 13 residues. Germline values: CDR1 SGDLS, CDR2 YYNGEE. CDR3 protein: CASSTGQGYGYTF. CDR3 sequence (DNA): TGTGCCAGCAGTACGGGACAGGGCTATGGCTACACCTTC.

The chain uses TRBV12-5 and TRBJ2-4; 7 nucleotides match TRBD1. The CDR3 consists of 14 residues. CDR1 is LGHNT and CDR2 is FRNRAP in the germline V gene. V dropped 6 bases and J dropped 1; count of bases not matched to a gene: 3. The CDR3 region is CASGPQGAKNIQYF. CDR3 bases: TGTGCTAGTGGCCCACAGGGGGCCAAAAACATTCAGTACTTC.

The rearrangement uses TRBV6-7 and TRBJ1-5, with no clear D. TRBV6-7 is placed among ORFs of uncertain function. The CDR3 is made up of 16 amino acids. Between the trimmed V and J ends, which lost 2 bases and 0 bases, there was a span of 11 bases. The chain's CDR3 is CASSYGGLNSNQPQHF. CDR3 coding DNA: TGTGCCAGCAGTTACGGCGGCCTTAATAGCAATCAGCCCCAGCATTTT.

CDR3 sequence (DNA): TGTGCCAGCAGTCTAGGGCCAGGGGGGTATGGCTACACCTTC. Translating it yields CASSLGPGGYGYTF. The V and J genes are TRBV2 and TRBJ1-2; 7 nucleotides match TRBD1. The CDR3 sequence is 14 residues long. V dropped 5 bases and J dropped 5; count of bases not matched to a gene: 8. Germline V gene data show CDR1 as SNHLY and CDR2 as FYNNEI.

The chain has TRBV10-2 and TRBJ2-1; no clear D gene. CDR1 is WSHSY, CDR2 SAAADI, per germline. CDR3 length: 15 residues. The ends were cut back, 4 bases at V and 0 bases at J, with 10 bases in the middle. In DNA form, the CDR3 reads TGCGCCAGCAGTGTAAGCCGCGCCTCCTACAATGAGCAGTTCTTC. As protein: CASSVSRASYNEQFF.

CDR3: CASRQGNTGELFF. CDR3 DNA: TGTGCCAGCCGACAGGGGAACACCGGGGAGCTGTTTTTT. The chain recombines TRBV6-9 with TRBJ2-2; TRBD1 matches at 7 bases. The CDR3 length is 13 residues. V lost 8 bases to trimming and J lost 1 base; unmatched junction nucleotides: 1. Germline values: CDR1 MNHGY, CDR2 SVAAGI.

V is TRBV6-5 and J is TRBJ1-3, with a weak D call TRBD1 (5 bases). V was pared by 6 bases and J by 0 bases, with 12 bases between. The germline gives CDR1 MNHEY, CDR2 SVGAGI. The CDR3 runs to 15 residues. Here the CDR3 DNA reads TGTGCCAGCAGCCGACAGAGAAGCTCTGGAAACACCATATATTTT. This sequence encodes CASSRQRSSGNTIYF.

This rearrangement joins TRBV5-1 to TRBJ1-1; 9 nucleotides line up with TRBD1. The V gene's germline CDR1 is SGHRS and CDR2 YFSETQ. J was trimmed by 10 bases and V by 4 bases; bases with no gene match: 8. This CDR3 is built from 13 residues. The CDR3 is CASSITGGDVAFF. The CDR3 DNA is TGCGCCAGCAGCATTACAGGGGGCGATGTAGCTTTCTTT.

The chain joins TRBV7-6 to TRBJ1-2, with D hard to call. The V end lost 1 base, the J end lost 2 bases, and 14 bases lay between the germline ends. The CDR3 has 16 amino acids. CDR1 and CDR2 (germline): SGHVS, FNYEAQ. The CDR3 region is CASSLEDRGGNYGYTF. As DNA, the CDR3 is TGTGCCAGCAGCTTAGAGGATCGGGGAGGGAACTATGGCTACACCTTC.

The CDR3 sequence is CASSVFQDTGELFF. The CDR3 DNA is TGTGCCAGCAGCGTATTCCAGGACACCGGGGAGCTGTTTTTT. The rearrangement links TRBV9 to TRBJ2-2; D gene unclear. This CDR3 has 14 residues. Germline CDR1 reads SGDLS; CDR2 reads YYNGEE. The V and J ends lost 1 base and 3 bases respectively, with 7 bases between them.

The chain employs TRBV7-3 and TRBJ2-5; no clear D gene. Germline assignment: CDR1 SGHTA and CDR2 FQGTGA. The CDR3 sequence is 13 residues long. V gave up 2 bases and J gave up 4 bases, with 8 bases separating them. CDR3 sequence (DNA): TGTGCCAGCAGCTTAGGGGAAGCAGAGACCCAGTACTTC. Its protein is CASSLGEAETQYF.

The rearrangement joins TRBV5-6 to TRBJ1-1; D is unclear. The CDR3 consists of 12 residues. The V gene's germline CDR1 is SGHDT and CDR2 YYEEEE. V shed 5 bases and J shed 1 base, with 6 bases lying between them. In DNA, the CDR3 is TGTGCCAGCAGACGATCGAACACTGAAGCTTTCTTT. This encodes CASRRSNTEAFF.

As concerns this clone: Compared with germline, one end of the junction differs, possibly owing to a read error. The J gene is TRBJ2-1, the V gene TRBV7-7; 8 bases map to TRBD2. CDR3 length equals 14 residues. CDR1 and CDR2 from the germline V gene are SSHAT and FNYEAQ (reference sequence). CDR3 DNA sequence: TGTGCTAGCAGCTTAAGGGTCCGGGGGGGTGAGCAGTTCTTC. Protein sequence: CASSLRVRGGEQFF.

The V and J genes are TRBV19 and TRBJ2-1, with 7 positions matching TRBD2. In germline, CDR1 is LNHDA, CDR2 SQIVND (reference sequence). This CDR3 region has 16 residues. The J segment lost 4 bases and the V segment lost 1 base, leaving 7 bases of the junction unmatched. CDR3 protein: CASSIAPSGPYNEQFF. The CDR3 DNA sequence: TGTGCCAGTAGTATAGCCCCTAGCGGACCTTACAATGAGCAGTTCTTC. The full variable domain, rest sourced from reference TRBV19 and TRBJ2-1, is DGGITQSPKYLFRKEGQNVTLSCEQNLNHDAMYWYRQDPGQGLRLIYYSQIVNDFQKGDIAEGYSVSREKKESFPLTVTSAQKNPTAFYLCASSIAPSGPYNEQFFGPGTRLTVL.

This clone was counted a single time. The chain links TRBV11-2 to TRBJ1-1; D uncertain. This CDR3 comprises 15 residues. Trimming cost V 1 base and J 0 bases, with 9 bases left between them. Per germline, CDR1 SGHAT and CDR2 FQNNGV. CDR3 loop: CASSLVPQLNTEAFF. CDR3 nucleotides: TGTGCCAGCAGCTTAGTGCCTCAGCTGAACACTGAAGCTTTCTTT.

The chain is built from TRBV7-6 and TRBJ2-7, with D possibly TRBD1 on 7 matching bases. This CDR3 spans 16 amino acids. Trimming stripped 1 base from V and 7 bases from J, with 20 bases between. Germline V lookup: CDR1 SGHVS, CDR2 FNYEAQ. The CDR3 region is CASSLGFGGQTGEQYF. The CDR3 nucleotides read TGTGCCAGCAGCTTAGGGTTCGGGGGACAGACGGGAGAGCAGTACTTC.

The chain has TRBV7-9 and TRBJ2-1; D may be TRBD2 (5 bases). V lost 10 bases to trimming and J lost 0 bases, with 13 bases between them. In germline, CDR1 is SEHNR, CDR2 FQNEAQ (reference sequence). The CDR3 is made up of 14 amino acids. CDR3 coding DNA: TGTGCCACCACTACGGGGTCCTCCTACAATGAGCAGTTCTTC. Translating it yields CATTTGSSYNEQFF.

This chain links TRBV7-9 with TRBJ2-7, with D perhaps matching TRBD2 (7 bases). This CDR3 has 15 amino acids. Trimming took 6 bases from V and 2 from J, leaving 17 bases between them. Germline loops: CDR1 SEHNR, CDR2 FQNEAQ (reference sequence). The CDR3 nucleotides read TGTGCCAGCAGTGTCAAGGAGGGGGGGGCCTACGAGCAGTACTTC. Encoded protein: CASSVKEGGAYEQYF.

V gene TRBV5-5 combines with J gene TRBJ1-4; D remains ambiguous. Germline values: CDR1 SGHKS, CDR2 YYEKEE (reference sequence). V gave up 4 bases and J gave up 8 bases, with 9 bases separating them. The CDR3 contains 12 residues. CDR3 nucleotide sequence: TGTGCCAGCAGCCCCAATGGAGAAAAACTGTTTTTT. It codes for CASSPNGEKLFF.

This chain links TRBV27 with TRBJ2-7; TRBD2 aligns across 9 bases. With 6 bases clipped from V and 11 bases from J, the junction kept 17 bases outside the gene matches. Germline CDR1 MNHEY, CDR2 SMNVEV (reference sequence). The length of the CDR3 is 15 residues. CDR3 loop: CASSLYSGREVGEYF. The CDR3 DNA sequence: TGTGCCAGCAGCTTGTATAGCGGGAGAGAGGTGGGGGAGTACTTC.

The chain combines TRBV2 with TRBJ1-5, with 8 bases identical to TRBD1. CDR3 length: 13 residues. Germline assignment: CDR1 SNHLY and CDR2 FYNNEI. The junction had 4 bases not matched to a gene; V was cut back by 6 bases and J by 6 bases. CDR3 DNA: TGTGCCAGCAGGTACAGGGGGACTCAGCCCCAGCATTTT. Its protein is CASRYRGTQPQHF.

The sample holds a few counts of this clone. V and J are TRBV4-2 and TRBJ2-3; TRBD2 might be the D (6 bases). The CDR3 contains 17 residues. Germline V gene lookup returns CDR1 LGHNA and CDR2 YNFKEQ. Trimming stripped 3 bases from V and 2 bases from J, with 18 bases between. The CDR3 spells CASSHLRAGIPTDTQYF. CDR3 sequence (DNA): TGTGCCAGCAGCCACCTGCGGGCGGGAATACCCACAGATACGCAGTATTTT.

The V call is TRBV5-4, the J call TRBJ1-6; TRBD1 agrees at 7 bases. The germline gives CDR1 SGHNT, CDR2 YYREEE (reference sequence). CDR3 size: 15 residues. After removal of 3 bases from V and 7 bases from J, the junction contained 7 bases not matched to a gene. In DNA form, the CDR3 reads TGTGCCAGCAGCTCACCGGGACAGCTAAATTCACCCCTCCACTTT. Translation gives CASSSPGQLNSPLHF.